This entry concerns a single T cell receptor beta chain. No antigen is known for it. V shed 4 bases, J shed 4 bases, and the junction held 7 bases outside the gene matches. The CDR3 has 16 amino acids. In germline, CDR1 is SGHDT, CDR2 YYEEEE. The sample belongs to a study of T cells after yellow fever vaccination. Study-wide background: Any fraction with a low cell number was prepared using SMART-Seq v4 Ultra Low Input.

Broader study findings: Booster sampling recovered most clones from primary vaccination (around 96% CD4, around 88% CD8). Overall, a small share of clonotypes was seen in both CD4 and CD8 compartments.

A 5'RACE template-switching step, the method used to make TCR cDNA, added a universal primer site and UMIs. TCRdb redid the calling of the 5' RACE reads with MiXCR, one entry per CDR3 protein. The data contain about 330,000 distinct CDR3 sequences, around 6.8% of them singletons. This rearrangement joins TRBV5-6 to TRBJ2-3; 12 bases agree with TRBD1. This clonotype originated in a man between 18 and 35 years old who received the YFV17D yellow fever vaccine. Here the sequenced sample was PBMCs, taken roughly 47 days after the first yellow fever vaccination. This chain's CDR3 is CASSTVRDRGPDTQYF. CDR3 bases: TGTGCCAGCAGCACGGTCCGGGACAGGGGGCCAGATACGCAGTATTTT.